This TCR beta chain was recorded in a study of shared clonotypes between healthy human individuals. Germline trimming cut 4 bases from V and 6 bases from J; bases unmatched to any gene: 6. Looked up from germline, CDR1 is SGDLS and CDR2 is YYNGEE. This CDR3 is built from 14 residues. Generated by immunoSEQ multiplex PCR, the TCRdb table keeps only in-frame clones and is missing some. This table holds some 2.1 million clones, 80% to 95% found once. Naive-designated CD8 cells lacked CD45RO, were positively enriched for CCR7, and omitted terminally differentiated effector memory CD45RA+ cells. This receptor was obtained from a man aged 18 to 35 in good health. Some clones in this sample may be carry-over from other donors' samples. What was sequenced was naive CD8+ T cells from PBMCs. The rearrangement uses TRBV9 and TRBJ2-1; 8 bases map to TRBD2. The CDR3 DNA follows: TGTGCCAGCAGCCCCCCCGCGGGGGGCAATGAGCAGTTCTTC. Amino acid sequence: CASSPPAGGNEQFF.